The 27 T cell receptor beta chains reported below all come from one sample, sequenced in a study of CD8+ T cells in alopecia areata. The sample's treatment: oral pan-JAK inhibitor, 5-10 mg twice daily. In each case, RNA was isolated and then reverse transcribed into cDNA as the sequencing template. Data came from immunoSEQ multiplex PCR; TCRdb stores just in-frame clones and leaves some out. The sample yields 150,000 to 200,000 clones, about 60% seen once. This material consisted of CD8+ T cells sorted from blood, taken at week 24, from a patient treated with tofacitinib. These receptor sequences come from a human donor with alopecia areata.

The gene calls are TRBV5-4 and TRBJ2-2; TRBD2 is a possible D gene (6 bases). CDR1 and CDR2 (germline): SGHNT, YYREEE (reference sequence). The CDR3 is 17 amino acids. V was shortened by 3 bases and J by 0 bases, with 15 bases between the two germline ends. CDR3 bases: TGTGCCAGCAGCTCTCTCCGGGGAGGCGCGAACACCGGGGAGCTGTTTTTT. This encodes CASSSLRGGANTGELFF.

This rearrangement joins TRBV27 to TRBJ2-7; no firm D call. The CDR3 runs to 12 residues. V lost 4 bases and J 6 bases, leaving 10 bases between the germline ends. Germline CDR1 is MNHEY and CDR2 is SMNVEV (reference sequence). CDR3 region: CASSSHLAEQYF. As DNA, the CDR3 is TGTGCCAGCAGTTCCCATCTCGCCGAGCAGTACTTC.

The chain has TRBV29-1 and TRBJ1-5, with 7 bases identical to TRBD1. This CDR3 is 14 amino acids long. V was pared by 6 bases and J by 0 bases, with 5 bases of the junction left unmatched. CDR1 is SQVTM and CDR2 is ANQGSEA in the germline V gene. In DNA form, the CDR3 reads TGCAGCGTCGGGGACAGATATAGCAATCAGCCCCAGCATTTT. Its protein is CSVGDRYSNQPQHF.

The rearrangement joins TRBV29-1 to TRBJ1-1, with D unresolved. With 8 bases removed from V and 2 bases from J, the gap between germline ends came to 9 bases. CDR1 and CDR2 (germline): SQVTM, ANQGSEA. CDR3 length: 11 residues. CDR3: CSTIANTEAFF. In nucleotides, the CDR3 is TGCAGCACGATTGCTAACACTGAAGCTTTCTTT. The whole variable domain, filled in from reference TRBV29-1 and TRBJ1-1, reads SAVISQKPSRDICQRGTSLTIQCQVDSQVTMMFWYRQQPGQSLTLIATANQGSEATYESGFVIDKFPISRPNLTFSTLTVSNMSPEDSSIYLCSTIANTEAFFGQGTRLTVV.

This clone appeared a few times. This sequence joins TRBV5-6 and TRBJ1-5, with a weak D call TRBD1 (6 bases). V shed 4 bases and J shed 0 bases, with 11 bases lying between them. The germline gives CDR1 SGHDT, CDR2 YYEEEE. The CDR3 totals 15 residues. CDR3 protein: CASSGGQYSNQPQHF. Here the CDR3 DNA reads TGTGCCAGCAGCGGTGGACAGTATAGCAATCAGCCCCAGCATTTT.

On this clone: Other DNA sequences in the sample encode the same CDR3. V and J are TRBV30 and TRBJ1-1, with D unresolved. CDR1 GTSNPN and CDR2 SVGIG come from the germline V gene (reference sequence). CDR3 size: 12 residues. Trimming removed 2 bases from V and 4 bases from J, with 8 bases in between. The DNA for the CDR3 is TGTGCCTGGAGTCCTGGGAGCACTGAAGCTTTCTTT. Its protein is CAWSPGSTEAFF.

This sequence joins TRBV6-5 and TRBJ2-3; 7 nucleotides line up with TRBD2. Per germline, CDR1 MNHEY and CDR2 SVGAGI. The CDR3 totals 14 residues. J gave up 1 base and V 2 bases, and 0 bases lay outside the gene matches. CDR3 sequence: CASSYRGGTDTQYF. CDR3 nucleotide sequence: TGTGCCAGCAGTTACCGGGGGGGCACAGATACGCAGTATTTT.

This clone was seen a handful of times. The CDR3 here is CASRPGQGSNQPQHF. In DNA form, the CDR3 reads TGCGCCAGCAGGCCCGGACAGGGAAGCAATCAGCCCCAGCATTTT. The chain has TRBV10-2 and TRBJ1-5; 8 bases are a match to TRBD1. With 6 bases clipped from V and 1 base from J, the junction kept 5 bases outside the gene matches. The CDR3 spans 15 residues. CDR1 is WSHSY and CDR2 is SAAADI in the germline V gene.

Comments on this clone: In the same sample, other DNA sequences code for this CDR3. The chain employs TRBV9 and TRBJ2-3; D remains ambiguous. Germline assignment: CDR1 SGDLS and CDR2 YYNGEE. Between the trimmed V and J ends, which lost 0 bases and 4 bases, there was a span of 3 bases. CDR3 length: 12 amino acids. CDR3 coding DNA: TGTGCCAGCAGCGTAGGCTCAGATACGCAGTATTTT. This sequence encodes CASSVGSDTQYF.

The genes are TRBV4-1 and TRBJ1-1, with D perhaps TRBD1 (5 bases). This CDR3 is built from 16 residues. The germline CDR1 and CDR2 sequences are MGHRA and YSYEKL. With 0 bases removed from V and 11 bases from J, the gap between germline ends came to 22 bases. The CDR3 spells CASSQEFSGTVIGAFF. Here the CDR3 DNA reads TGCGCCAGCAGCCAAGAATTCTCCGGGACGGTTATAGGGGCTTTCTTT.

CDR3 DNA: TGTGCCAGTAGGCGGACTAGCTCTAACTTTCCGCAGTATTTT. Its protein is CASRRTSSNFPQYF. The chain combines TRBV19 with TRBJ2-3, with 8 nucleotides matching TRBD2. This CDR3 contains 14 residues. V gave up 6 bases and J gave up 10 bases; unmatched junction bases: 12. Germline assignment: CDR1 LNHDA and CDR2 SQIVND (reference sequence). Using reference TRBV19 and TRBJ2-3 for the parts outside the CDR3, the full variable domain is DGGITQSPKYLFRKEGQNVTLSCEQNLNHDAMYWYRQDPGQGLRLIYYSQIVNDFQKGDIAEGYSVSREKKESFPLTVTSAQKNPTAFYLCASRRTSSNFPQYFGPGTRLTVL.

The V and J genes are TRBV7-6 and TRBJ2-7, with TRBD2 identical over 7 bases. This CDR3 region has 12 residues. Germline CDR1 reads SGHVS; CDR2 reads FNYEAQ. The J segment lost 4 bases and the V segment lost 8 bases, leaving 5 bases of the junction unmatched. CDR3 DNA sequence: TGTGCCAGCTCCAGGGAGGGGTACGAGCAGTACTTC. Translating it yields CASSREGYEQYF. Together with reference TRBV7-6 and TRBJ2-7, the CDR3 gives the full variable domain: GAGVSQSPRYKVTKRGQDVALRCDPISGHVSLYWYRQALGQGPEFLTYFNYEAQQDKSGLPNDRFSAERPEGSISTLTIQRTEQRDSAMYRCASSREGYEQYFGPGTRLTVT.

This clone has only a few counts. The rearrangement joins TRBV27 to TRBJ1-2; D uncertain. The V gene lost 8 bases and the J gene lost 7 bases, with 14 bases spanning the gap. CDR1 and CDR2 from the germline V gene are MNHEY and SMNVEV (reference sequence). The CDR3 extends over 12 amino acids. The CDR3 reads CASRSGLRGYTF. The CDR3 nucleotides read TGTGCCAGCCGTAGCGGGCTTCGTGGCTACACCTTC.

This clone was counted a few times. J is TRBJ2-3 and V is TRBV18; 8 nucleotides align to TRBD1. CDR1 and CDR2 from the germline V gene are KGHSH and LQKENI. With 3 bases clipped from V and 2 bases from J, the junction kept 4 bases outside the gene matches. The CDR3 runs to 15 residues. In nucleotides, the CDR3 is TGTGCCAGCTCACCCCGGGACAGGTTCACAGATACGCAGTATTTT. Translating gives CASSPRDRFTDTQYF. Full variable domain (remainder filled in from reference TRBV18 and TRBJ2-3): NAGVMQNPRHLVRRRGQEARLRCSPMKGHSHVYWYRQLPEEGLKFMVYLQKENIIDESGMPKERFSAEFPKEGPSILRIQQVVRGDSAAYFCASSPRDRFTDTQYFGPGTRLTVL.

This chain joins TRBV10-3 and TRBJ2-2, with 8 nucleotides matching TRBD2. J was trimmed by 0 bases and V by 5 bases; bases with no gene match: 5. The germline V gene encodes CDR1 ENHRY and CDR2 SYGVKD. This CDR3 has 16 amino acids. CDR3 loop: CAISSLADTNTGELFF. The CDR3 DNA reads TGTGCCATCAGTTCACTAGCGGATACGAACACCGGGGAGCTGTTTTTT.

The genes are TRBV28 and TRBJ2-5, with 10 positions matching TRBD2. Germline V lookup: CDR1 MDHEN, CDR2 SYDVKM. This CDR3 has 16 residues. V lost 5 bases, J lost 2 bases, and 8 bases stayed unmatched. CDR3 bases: TGTGCCAGCAGTCCCTTAGCGGGGGGTTCGCAAGAGACCCAGTACTTC. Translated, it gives CASSPLAGGSQETQYF.

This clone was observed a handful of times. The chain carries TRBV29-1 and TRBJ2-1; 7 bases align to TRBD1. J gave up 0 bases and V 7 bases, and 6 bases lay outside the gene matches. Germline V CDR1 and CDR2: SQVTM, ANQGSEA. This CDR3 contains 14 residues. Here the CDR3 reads CSAGTVNSYNEQFF. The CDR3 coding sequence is TGCAGCGCCGGGACAGTGAACTCCTACAATGAGCAGTTCTTC.

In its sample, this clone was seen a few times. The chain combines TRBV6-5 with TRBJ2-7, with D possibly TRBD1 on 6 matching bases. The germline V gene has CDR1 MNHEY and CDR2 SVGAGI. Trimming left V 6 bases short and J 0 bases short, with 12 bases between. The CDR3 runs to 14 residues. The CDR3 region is CASRFTRGSYEQYF. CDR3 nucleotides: TGTGCCAGCAGGTTTACCAGGGGCTCCTACGAGCAGTACTTC.

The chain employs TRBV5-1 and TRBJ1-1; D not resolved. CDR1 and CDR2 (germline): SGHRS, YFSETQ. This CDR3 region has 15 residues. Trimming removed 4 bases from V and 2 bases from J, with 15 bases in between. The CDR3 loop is CASSPVGESNTEAFF. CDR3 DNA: TGCGCCAGCAGCCCGGTGGGAGAGAGCAACACTGAAGCTTTCTTT.

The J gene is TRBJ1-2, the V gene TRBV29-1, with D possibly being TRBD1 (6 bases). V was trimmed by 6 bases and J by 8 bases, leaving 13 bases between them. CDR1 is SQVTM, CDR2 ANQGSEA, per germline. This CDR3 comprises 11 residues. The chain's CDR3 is CSVPGAGGYTF. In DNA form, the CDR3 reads TGCAGCGTCCCGGGGGCTGGGGGCTACACCTTC.

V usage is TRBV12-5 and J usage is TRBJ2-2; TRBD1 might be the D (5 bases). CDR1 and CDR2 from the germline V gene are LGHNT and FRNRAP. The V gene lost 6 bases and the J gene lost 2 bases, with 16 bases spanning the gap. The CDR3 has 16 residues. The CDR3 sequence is CASGGVGQTNTGELFF. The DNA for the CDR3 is TGTGCTAGTGGAGGGGTAGGACAAACCAACACCGGGGAGCTGTTTTTT.

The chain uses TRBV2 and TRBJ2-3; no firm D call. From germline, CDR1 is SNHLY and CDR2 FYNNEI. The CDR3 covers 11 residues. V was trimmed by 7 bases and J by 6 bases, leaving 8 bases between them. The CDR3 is CASMKSDTQYF. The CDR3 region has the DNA TGTGCCAGCATGAAGAGTGATACGCAGTATTTT.

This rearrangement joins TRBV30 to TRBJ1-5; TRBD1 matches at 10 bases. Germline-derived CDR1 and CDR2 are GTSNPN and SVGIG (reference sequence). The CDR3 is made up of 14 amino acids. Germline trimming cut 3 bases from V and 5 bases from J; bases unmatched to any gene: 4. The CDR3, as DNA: TGTGCCTGGAGCCTCGGGACAGGGGATCAGCCCCAGCATTTT. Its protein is CAWSLGTGDQPQHF.

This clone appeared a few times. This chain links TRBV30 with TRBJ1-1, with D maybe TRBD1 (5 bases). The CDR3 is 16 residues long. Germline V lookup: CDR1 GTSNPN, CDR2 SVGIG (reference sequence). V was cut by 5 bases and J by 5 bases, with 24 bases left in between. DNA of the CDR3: TGTGCCTGGTCCCCCGGGACCGGCGCCCTGGGGACTGAAGCTTTCTTT. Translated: CAWSPGTGALGTEAFF.

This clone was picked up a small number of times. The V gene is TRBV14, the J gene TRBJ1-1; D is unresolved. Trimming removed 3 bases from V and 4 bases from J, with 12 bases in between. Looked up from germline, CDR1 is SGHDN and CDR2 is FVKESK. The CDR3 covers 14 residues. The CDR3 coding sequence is TGTGCCAGCAGCCATTCGAGGAGGGCCACTGAAGCTTTCTTT. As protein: CASSHSRRATEAFF.

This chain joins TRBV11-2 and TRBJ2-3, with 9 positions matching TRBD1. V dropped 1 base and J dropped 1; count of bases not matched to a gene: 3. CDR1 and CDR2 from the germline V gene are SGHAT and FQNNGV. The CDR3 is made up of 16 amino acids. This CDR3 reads CASSLGGDRGTDTQYF. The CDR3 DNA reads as TGTGCCAGCAGCTTAGGGGGGGACAGGGGCACAGATACGCAGTATTTT. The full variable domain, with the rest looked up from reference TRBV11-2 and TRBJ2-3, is EAGVAQSPRYKIIEKRQSVAFWCNPISGHATLYWYQQILGQGPKLLIQFQNNGVVDDSQLPKDRFSAERLKGVDSTLKIQPAKLEDSAVYLCASSLGGDRGTDTQYFGPGTRLTVL.

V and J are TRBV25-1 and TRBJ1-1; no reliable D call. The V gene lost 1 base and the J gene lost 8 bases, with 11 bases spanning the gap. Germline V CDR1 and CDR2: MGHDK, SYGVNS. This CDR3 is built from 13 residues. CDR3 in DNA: TGTGCCAGCAGTGAATCGCTAGGGAAAGAAGCTTTCTTT. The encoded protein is CASSESLGKEAFF.